The rows below give T cell receptor beta chains drawn from one sample of a study of monozygotic twins with inflammatory bowel disease. TCRdb reprocessed the 5' RACE reads and keeps a single row for each CDR3 protein, giving no DNA. The specimen's table records 150,000 to 200,000 distinct CDR3 sequences. The sample consisted of blood. Receptors were obtained from a human donor with ulcerative colitis or Crohn's disease, or a healthy co-twin of an affected twin (not recorded which). Both conserved end residues are part of each CDR3.

v_call	cdr3_length	j_call	cdr3_aa
TRBV20-1	15	TRBJ2-1	CSARDRDRVNNEQFF
TRBV12-3/TRBV12-4	14	TRBJ2-5	CASSLREGRETQYF
TRBV20-1	14	TRBJ2-2	CSARGGTNTGELFF
TRBV20-1	15	TRBJ2-1	CSARTDPSSYNEQFF
TRBV6-5	13	TRBJ1-1	CASCRGAMGEAFF
TRBV6-5	17	TRBJ2-1	CASSSSFKREGRNEQFF
TRBV9	16	TRBJ1-2	CASSPRTVVTGDGYTF
TRBV15	15	TRBJ1-2	CATSSGKGIHYGYTF
TRBV4-1	14	TRBJ1-4	CASSQRTDWEKLFF
TRBV19	13	TRBJ2-7	CASSSREYGEQYF
TRBV5-1	14	TRBJ2-2	CASSLTLNTGELFF
TRBV5-1	17	TRBJ2-2	CASSLRRGFANTGELFF
TRBV20-1	18	TRBJ2-7	CSASRPGPGARGSYEQYF
TRBV7-3	14	TRBJ2-1	CASSLGLAGNEQFF
TRBV6-2/TRBV6-3	19	TRBJ2-5	CASSYSIGLAGAGEETQYF
TRBV20-1	13	TRBJ1-2	CSALTGGFYGYTF
TRBV19	16	TRBJ2-5	CASSLGGQVFQETQYF
TRBV11-2	15	TRBJ2-1	CASSSTSGRHNEQFF
TRBV10-3	15	TRBJ2-2	CAISESPGYTGELFF
TRBV5-5	15	TRBJ1-3	CASSVTVSSGNTIYF
TRBV4-3	15	TRBJ1-4	CASSQDGATNEKLFF
TRBV6-2/TRBV6-3	15	TRBJ2-5	CASSSREAVQETQYF
TRBV20-1	14	TRBJ2-3	CSAELGNGTDTQYF
TRBV5-1	15	TRBJ2-2	CASSFIGVDTGELFF
TRBV27	16	TRBJ1-6	CASSSRDRGRNSPLHF
TRBV7-2	14	TRBJ1-2	CASSLEQVNYGYTF
TRBV20-1	15	TRBJ2-7	CSAPGGLAGVREQYF
TRBV11-2	16	TRBJ1-1	CASSSPRDGANTEAFF